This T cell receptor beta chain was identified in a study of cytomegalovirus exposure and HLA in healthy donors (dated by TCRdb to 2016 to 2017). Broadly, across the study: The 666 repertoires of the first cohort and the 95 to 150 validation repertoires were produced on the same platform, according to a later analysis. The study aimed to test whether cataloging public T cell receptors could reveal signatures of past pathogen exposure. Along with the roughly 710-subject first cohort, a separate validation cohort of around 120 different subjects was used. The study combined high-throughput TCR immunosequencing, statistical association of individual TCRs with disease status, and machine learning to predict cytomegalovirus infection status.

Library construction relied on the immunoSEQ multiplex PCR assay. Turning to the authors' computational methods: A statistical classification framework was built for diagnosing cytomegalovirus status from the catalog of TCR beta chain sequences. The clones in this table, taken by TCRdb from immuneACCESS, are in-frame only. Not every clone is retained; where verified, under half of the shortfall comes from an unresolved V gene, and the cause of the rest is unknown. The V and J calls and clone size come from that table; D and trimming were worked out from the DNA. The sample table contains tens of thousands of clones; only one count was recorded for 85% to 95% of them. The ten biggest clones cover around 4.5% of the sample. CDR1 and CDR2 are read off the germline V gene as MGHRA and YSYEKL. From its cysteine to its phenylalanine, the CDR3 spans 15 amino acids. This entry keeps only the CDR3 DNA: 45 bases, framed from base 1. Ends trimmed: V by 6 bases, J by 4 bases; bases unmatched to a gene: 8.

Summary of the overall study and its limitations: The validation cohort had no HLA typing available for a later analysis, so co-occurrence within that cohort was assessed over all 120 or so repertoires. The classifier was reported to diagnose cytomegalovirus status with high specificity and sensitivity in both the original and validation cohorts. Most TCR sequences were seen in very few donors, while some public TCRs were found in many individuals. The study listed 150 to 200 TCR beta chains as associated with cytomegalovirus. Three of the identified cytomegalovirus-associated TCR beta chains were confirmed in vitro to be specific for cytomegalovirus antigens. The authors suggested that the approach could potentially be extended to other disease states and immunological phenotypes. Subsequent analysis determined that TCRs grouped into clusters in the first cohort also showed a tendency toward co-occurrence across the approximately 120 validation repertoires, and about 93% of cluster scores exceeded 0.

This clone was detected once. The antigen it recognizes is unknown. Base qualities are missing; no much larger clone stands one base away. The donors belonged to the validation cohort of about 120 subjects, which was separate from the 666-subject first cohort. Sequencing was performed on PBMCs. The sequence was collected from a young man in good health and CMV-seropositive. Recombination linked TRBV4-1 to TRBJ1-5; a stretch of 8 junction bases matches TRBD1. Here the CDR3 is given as CASSQTGGGNQPQHF. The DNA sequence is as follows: TGCGCCAGCAGTCAAACAGGGGGAGGGAATCAGCCCCAGCATTTT.